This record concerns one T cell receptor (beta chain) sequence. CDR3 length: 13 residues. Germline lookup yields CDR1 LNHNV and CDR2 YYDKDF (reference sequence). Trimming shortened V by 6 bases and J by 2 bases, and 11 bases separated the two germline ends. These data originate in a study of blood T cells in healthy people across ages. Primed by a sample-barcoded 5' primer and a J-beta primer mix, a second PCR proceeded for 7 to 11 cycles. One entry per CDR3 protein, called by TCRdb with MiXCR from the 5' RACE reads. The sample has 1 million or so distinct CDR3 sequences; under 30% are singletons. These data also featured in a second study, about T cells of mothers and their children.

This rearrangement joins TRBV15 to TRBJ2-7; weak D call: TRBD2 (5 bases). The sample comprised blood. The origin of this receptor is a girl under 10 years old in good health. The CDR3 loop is CATSPDGTYEQYF. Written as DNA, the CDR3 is TGTGCCACCAGTCCGGACGGGACCTACGAGCAGTACTTC.